A single count supports the clone carrying this TCR beta chain. From germline, CDR1 is MNHNY and CDR2 SVGAGI (reference sequence). The V gene lost 6 bases and the J gene lost 8 bases, with 16 bases spanning the gap. The CDR3 loop spans 14 amino acids. TCRdb keeps only in-frame clones here, not all; method: immunoSEQ multiplex PCR. The table lists 850,000 to 1,200,000 clones, about 75% of them singletons, with about 1.5% in the top ten. This entry comes from a study of shared clonotypes between healthy human individuals. The investigators split CD4+ cells into a CD45RA+ naive subset and a CD45RA-negative memory subset.

This clonotype was sampled from a man aged 18-30 years in good health. The sequenced sample consisted of memory CD4+ T cells sorted from blood. Noted subset: CD45RA-negative fraction. The V call is TRBV6-6, the J call TRBJ1-4, with D unresolved. The CDR3, as DNA: TGTGCCAGCAGAACTAGGGCGGGGAACGAAAAACTGTTTTTT. Translating it yields CASRTRAGNEKLFF.